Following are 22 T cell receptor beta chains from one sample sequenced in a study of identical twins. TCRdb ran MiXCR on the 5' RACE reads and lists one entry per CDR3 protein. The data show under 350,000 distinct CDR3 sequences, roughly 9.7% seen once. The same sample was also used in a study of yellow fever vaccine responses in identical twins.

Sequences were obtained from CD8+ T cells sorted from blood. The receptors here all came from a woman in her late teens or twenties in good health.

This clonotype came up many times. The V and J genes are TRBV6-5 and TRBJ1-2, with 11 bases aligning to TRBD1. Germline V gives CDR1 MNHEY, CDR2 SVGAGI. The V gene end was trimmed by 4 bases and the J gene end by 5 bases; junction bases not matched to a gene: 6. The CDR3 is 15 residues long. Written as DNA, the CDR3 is TGTGCCAGCAGTTCCTCGGGACAGGGGGTATATGGCTACACCTTC. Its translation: CASSSSGQGVYGYTF.

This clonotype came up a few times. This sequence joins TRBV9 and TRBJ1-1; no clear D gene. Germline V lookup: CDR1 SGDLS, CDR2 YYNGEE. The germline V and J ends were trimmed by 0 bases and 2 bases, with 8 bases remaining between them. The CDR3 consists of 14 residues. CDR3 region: CASSVVDPNTEAFF. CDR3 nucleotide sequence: TGTGCCAGCAGCGTAGTCGACCCAAACACTGAAGCTTTCTTT.

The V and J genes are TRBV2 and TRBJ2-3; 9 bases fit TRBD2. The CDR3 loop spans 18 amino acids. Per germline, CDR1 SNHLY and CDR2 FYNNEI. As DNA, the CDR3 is TGTACCTTCTGTTCCACCCGCAAAGCGGGAGGCCCATTTGGTACGCAGTATTTT. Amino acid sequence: CTFCSTRKAGGPFGTQYF.

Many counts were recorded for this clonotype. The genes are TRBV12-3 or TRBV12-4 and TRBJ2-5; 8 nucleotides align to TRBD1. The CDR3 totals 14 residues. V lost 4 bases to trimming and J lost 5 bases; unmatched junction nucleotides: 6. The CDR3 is CASSSTDRAETQYF. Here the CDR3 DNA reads TGTGCCAGCAGTTCTACGGACAGGGCTGAGACCCAGTACTTC.

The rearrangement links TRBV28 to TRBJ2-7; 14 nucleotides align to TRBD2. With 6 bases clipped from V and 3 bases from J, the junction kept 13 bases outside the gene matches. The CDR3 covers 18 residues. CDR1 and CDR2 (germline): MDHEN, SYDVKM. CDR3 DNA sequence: TGTGCCAGCAGAACTCGGACTAGCGGGAGGACTGACGTCTACGAGCAGTACTTC. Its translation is CASRTRTSGRTDVYEQYF.

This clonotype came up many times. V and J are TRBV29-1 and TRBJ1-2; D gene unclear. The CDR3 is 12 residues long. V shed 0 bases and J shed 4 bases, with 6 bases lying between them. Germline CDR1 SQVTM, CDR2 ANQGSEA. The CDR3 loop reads CSVEEGSYGYTF. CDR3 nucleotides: TGCAGCGTTGAAGAGGGGTCCTATGGCTACACCTTC.

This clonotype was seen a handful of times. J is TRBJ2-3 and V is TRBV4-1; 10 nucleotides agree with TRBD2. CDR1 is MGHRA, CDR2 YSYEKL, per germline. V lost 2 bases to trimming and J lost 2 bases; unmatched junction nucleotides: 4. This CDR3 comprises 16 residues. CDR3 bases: TGCGCCAGCAGCCAAACGGGGACTAGCGTCACAGATACGCAGTATTTT. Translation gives CASSQTGTSVTDTQYF.

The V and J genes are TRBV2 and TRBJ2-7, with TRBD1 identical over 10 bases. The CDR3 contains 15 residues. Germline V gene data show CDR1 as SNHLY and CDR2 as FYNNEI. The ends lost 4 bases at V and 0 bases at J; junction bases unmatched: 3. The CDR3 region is CASSVGQGGSYEQYF. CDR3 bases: TGTGCCAGCAGTGTCGGACAGGGGGGCTCCTACGAGCAGTACTTC.

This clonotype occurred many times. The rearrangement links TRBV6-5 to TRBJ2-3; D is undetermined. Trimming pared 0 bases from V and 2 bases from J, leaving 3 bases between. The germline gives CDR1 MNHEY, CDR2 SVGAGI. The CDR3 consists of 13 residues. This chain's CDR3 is CASSYSFTDTQYF. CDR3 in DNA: TGTGCCAGCAGTTACTCTTTCACAGATACGCAGTATTTT.

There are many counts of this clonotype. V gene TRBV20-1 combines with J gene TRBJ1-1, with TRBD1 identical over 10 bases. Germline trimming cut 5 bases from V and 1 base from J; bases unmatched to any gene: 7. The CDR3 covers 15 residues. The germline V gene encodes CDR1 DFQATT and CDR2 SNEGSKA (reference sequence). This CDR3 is CSAYPGQGTNTEAFF. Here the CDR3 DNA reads TGCAGTGCTTATCCGGGACAGGGGACGAACACTGAAGCTTTCTTT.

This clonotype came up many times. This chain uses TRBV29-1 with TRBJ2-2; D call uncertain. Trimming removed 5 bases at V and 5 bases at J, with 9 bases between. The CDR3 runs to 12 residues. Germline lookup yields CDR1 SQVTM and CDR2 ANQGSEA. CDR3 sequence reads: CSVPIGTGELFF. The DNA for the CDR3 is TGCAGCGTTCCAATAGGTACCGGGGAGCTGTTTTTT.

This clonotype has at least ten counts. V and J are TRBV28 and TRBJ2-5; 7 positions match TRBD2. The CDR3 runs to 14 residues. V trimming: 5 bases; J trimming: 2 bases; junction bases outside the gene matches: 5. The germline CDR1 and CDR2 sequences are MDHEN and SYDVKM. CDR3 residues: CASSGGGAQETQYF. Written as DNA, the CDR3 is TGTGCCAGCAGTGGGGGGGGTGCTCAAGAGACCCAGTACTTC.

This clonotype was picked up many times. The CDR3 DNA follows: TGTGCCAGCAGCCCCGGGACTAGCGGGGAGGGGTCCACAGATACGCAGTATTTT. Amino acid sequence: CASSPGTSGEGSTDTQYF. V and J are TRBV3-1 and TRBJ2-3, with 13 bases identical to TRBD2. The CDR3 length is 18 residues. Germline V lookup: CDR1 LGHDT, CDR2 YNNKEL (reference sequence). V lost 4 bases to trimming and J lost 2 bases; unmatched junction nucleotides: 9.

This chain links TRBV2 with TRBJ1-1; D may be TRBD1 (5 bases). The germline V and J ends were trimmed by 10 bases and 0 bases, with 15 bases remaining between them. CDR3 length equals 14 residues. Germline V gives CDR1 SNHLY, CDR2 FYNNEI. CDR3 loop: CAMKTGTVNTEAFF. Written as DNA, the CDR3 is TGTGCCATGAAAACCGGGACGGTGAACACTGAAGCTTTCTTT.

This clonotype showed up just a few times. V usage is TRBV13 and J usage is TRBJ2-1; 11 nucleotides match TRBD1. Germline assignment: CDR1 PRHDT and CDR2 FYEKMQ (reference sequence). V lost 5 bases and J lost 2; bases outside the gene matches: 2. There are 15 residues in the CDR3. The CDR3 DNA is TGTGCCAGCAGCGCGGGACAGGGGGCCTACAATGAGCAGTTCTTC. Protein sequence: CASSAGQGAYNEQFF.

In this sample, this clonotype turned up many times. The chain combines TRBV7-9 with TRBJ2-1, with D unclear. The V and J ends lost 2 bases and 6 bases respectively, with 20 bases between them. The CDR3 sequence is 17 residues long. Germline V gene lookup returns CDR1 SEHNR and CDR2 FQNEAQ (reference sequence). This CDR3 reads CASSLNPVLVPGNEQFF. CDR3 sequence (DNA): TGTGCCAGCAGCTTAAACCCGGTCCTAGTCCCCGGCAATGAGCAGTTCTTC.

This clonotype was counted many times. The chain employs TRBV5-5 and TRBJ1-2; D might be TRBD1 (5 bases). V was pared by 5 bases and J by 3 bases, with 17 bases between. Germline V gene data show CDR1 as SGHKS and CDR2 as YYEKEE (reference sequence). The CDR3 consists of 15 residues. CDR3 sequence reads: CASRLRKGTDYGYTF. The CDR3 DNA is TGTGCCAGCAGATTGAGGAAGGGGACGGACTATGGCTACACCTTC.

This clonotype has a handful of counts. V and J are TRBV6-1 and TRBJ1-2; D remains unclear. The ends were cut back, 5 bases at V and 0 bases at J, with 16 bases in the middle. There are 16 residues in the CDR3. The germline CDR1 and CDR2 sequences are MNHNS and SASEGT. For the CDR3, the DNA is TGTGCCAGCAGTCCTTTCCGGGCCCAAGCTAACTATGGCTACACCTTC. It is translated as CASSPFRAQANYGYTF.

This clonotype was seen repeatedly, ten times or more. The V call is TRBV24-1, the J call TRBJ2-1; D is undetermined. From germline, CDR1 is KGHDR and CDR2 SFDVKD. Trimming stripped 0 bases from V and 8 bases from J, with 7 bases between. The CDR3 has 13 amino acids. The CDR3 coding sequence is TGTGCCACCAGTGATTTGCCCTGGGATGAGCAGTTCTTC. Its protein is CATSDLPWDEQFF.

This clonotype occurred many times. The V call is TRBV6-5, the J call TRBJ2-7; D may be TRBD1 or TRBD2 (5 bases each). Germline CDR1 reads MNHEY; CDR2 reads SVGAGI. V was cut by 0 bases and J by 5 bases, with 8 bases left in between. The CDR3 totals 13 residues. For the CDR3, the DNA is TGTGCCAGCAGTTACTCGGGGCGGGACGAGCAGTACTTC. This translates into CASSYSGRDEQYF.

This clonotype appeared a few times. The CDR3 bases are TGCGCCAGCAGCCCCGCTCAGGGAGCCTACGAGCAGTACTTC. Its translation: CASSPAQGAYEQYF. The rearrangement joins TRBV4-3 to TRBJ2-7; TRBD1 or TRBD2 may be the D gene (5 bases each). The CDR3 is 14 residues long. Germline V gene sequence: CDR1 LGHNA, CDR2 YSLEER. Trimming took off 4 bases at V and 2 bases at J, with 12 bases between the two ends.

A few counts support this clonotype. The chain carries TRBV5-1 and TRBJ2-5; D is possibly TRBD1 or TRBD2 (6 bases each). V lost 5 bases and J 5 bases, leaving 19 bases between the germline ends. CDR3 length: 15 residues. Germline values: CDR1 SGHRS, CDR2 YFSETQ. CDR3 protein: CASRAEGGRRETQYF. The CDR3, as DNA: TGCGCCAGCAGAGCAGAAGGGGGGCGACGGGAGACCCAGTACTTC.